This T cell receptor (beta chain) is from a study of T cells in Graves' hyperthyroidism and ophthalmopathy. General study points: Most expanded thyroid clonotypes above 0.001 also appeared in blood. Using 13 V-J features, a model discriminated ophthalmopathy from stable hyperthyroidism.

A word on this clonotype: The antigen is undetermined.

Germline CDR1 MGHRA, CDR2 YSYEKL. V was trimmed by 0 bases and J by 2 bases, leaving 14 bases between them. The CDR3 runs to 16 residues. TCR beta CDR3 sequences were amplified from RNA transcripts. HTBI primers drove first-round RT-PCR of the TCR CDR3. Each CDR3 protein is one row after TCRdb ran MiXCR on the multiplex PCR reads. The sample shows about 560,000 distinct CDR3 sequences, over 15% of them seen only once. This receptor was obtained from a woman under 30 with Graves' hyperthyroidism. Sequenced material: blood. V is TRBV4-1 and J is TRBJ2-7; D is unclear. CDR3 loop: CASSQDLVVFPYEQYF. CDR3 nucleotide sequence: TGCGCCAGCAGCCAAGATTTGGTAGTCTTCCCCTACGAGCAGTACTTC.